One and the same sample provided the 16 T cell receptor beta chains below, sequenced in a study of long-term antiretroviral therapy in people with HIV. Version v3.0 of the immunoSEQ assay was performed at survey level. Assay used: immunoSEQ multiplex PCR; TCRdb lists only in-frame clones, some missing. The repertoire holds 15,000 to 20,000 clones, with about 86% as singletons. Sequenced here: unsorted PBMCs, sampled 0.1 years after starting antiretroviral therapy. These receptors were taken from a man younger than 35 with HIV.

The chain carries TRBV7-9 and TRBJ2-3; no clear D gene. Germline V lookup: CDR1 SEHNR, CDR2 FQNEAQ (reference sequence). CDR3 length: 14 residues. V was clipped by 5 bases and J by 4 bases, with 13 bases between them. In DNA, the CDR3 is TGTGCCAGCAGCCCGACCCGTGGGGCAGATACGCAGTATTTT. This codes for CASSPTRGADTQYF.

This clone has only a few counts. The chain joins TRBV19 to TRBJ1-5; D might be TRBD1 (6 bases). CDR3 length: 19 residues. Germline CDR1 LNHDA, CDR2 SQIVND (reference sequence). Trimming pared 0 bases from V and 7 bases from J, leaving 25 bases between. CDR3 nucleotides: TGTGCCAGTAGTATAGATTCTCCTTCCCTCCACACAGGGATCCAGCCCCAGCATTTT. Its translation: CASSIDSPSLHTGIQPQHF. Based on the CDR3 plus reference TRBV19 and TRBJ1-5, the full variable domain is DGGITQSPKYLFRKEGQNVTLSCEQNLNHDAMYWYRQDPGQGLRLIYYSQIVNDFQKGDIAEGYSVSREKKESFPLTVTSAQKNPTAFYLCASSIDSPSLHTGIQPQHFGDGTRLSIL.

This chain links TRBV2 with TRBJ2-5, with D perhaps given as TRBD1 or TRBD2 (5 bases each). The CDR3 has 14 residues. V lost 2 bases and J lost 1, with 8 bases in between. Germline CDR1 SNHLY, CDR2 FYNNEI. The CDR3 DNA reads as TGTGCCAGCAGTGAATCGGGGACCCAAGAGACCCAGTACTTC. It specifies CASSESGTQETQYF.

Written as DNA, the CDR3 is TGTGCCAGTAGTATCCGGGGTCAGCCCCAGCATTTT. Amino acids: CASSIRGQPQHF. This rearrangement joins TRBV19 to TRBJ1-5; the D is unclear. The germline V gene encodes CDR1 LNHDA and CDR2 SQIVND (reference sequence). Trimming took 3 bases from V and 6 from J, leaving 6 bases between them. This CDR3 comprises 12 residues.

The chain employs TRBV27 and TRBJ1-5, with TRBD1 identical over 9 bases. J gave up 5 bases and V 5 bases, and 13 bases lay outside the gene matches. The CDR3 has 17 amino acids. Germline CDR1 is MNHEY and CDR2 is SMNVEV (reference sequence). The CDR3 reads CASSPSPTGGFDQPQHF. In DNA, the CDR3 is TGTGCCAGCAGTCCTAGCCCTACAGGGGGCTTCGATCAGCCCCAGCATTTT.

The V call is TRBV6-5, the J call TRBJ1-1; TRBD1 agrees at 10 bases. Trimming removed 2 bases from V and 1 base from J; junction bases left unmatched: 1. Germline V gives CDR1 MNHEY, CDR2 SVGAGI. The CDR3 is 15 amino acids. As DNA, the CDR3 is TGTGCCAGCAGTTACGGGGACAGGGGGAACACTGAAGCTTTCTTT. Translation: CASSYGDRGNTEAFF.

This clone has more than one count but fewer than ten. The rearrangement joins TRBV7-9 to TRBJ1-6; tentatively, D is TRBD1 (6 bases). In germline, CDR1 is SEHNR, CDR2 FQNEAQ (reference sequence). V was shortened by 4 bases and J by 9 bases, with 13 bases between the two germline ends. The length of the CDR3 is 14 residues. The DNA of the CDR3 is TGTGCCAGCAGCTCTACAGGGCGGGCTTCACCCCTCCACTTT. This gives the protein CASSSTGRASPLHF.

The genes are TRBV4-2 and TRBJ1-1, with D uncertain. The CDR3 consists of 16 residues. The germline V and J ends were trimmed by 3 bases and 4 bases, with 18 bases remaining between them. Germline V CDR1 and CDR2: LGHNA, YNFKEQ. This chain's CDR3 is CASSQAVSTLSTEAFF. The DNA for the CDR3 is TGTGCCAGCAGCCAGGCCGTCAGCACCCTGAGCACTGAAGCTTTCTTT.

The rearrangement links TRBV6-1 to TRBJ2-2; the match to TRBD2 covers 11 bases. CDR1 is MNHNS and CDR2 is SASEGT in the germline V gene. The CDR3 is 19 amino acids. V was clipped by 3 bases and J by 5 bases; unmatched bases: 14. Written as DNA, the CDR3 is TGTGCCAGCAGTGACCCTACTAGCGGGAGTACTACCTTAACCGGGGAGCTGTTTTTT. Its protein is CASSDPTSGSTTLTGELFF.

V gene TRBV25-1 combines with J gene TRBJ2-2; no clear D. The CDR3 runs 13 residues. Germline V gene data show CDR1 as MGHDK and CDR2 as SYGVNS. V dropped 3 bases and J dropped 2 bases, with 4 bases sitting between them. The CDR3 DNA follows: TGTGCCAGCAGTGATTTTAACACCGGGGAGCTGTTTTTT. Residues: CASSDFNTGELFF.

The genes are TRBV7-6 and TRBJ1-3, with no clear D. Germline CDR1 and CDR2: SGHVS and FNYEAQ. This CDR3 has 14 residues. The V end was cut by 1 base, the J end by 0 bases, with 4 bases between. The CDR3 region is CASSLGASGNTIYF. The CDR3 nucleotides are TGTGCCAGCAGCTTAGGTGCCTCTGGAAACACCATATATTTT.

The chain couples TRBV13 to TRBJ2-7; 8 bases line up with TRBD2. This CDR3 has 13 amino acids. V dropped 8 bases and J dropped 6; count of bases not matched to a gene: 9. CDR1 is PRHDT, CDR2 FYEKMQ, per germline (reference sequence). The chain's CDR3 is CASGASGSFEQYF. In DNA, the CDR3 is TGTGCCAGCGGTGCTAGCGGGTCTTTCGAGCAGTACTTC. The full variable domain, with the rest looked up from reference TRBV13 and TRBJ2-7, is AAGVIQSPRHLIKEKRETATLKCYPIPRHDTVYWYQQGPGQDPQFLISFYEKMQSDKGSIPDRFSAQQFSDYHSELNMSSLELGDSALYFCASGASGSFEQYFGPGTRLTVT.

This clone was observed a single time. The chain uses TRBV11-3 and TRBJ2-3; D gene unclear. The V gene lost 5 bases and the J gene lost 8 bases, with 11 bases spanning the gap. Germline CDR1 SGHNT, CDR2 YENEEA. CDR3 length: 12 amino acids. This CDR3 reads CASSPTPGTQYF. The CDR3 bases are TGTGCCAGCAGCCCGACCCCCGGTACGCAGTATTTT.

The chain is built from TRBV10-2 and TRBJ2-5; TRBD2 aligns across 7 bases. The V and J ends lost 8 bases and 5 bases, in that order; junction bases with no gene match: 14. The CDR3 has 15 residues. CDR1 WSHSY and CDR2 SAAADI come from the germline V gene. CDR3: CASGAFQRGWETQYF. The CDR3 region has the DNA TGCGCCAGCGGGGCCTTTCAGCGGGGTTGGGAGACCCAGTACTTC.

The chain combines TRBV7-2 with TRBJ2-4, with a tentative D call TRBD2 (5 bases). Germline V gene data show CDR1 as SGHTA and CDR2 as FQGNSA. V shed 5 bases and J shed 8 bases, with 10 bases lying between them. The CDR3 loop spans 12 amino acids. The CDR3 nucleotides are TGTGCCAGCAGCATAGGAGGTTACATTCAGTACTTC. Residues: CASSIGGYIQYF.

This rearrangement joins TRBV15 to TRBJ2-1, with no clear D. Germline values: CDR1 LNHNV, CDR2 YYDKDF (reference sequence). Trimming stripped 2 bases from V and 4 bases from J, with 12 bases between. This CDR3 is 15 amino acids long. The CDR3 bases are TGTGCCACCAGCAGACCCGGGTCCTTTTACAATGAGCAGTTCTTC. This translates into CATSRPGSFYNEQFF.